The source of this TCR beta chain is a study of neoadjuvant anti-PD-1 for oral cavity cancer. Trimming left V 6 bases short and J 1 base short, with 10 bases between. Germline CDR1 is SNHLY and CDR2 is FYNNEI. The CDR3 totals 14 residues. The repertoire was sequenced with immunoSEQ multiplex PCR; TCRdb's copy has only in-frame clones and lacks some. The sample shows roughly 10,000 clones, approximately 52% of them seen only once. This clone was observed a handful of times. The source is a person between 40 and 85 years old with oral cavity squamous cell carcinoma. Source: tumor tissue, taken before nivolumab (anti-PD-1) treatment. The chain employs TRBV2 and TRBJ1-5; TRBD1 might be the D (6 bases). The CDR3 reads CASSTGTSNQPQHF. The CDR3 DNA reads as TGTGCCAGCAGCACTGGGACAAGCAATCAGCCCCAGCATTTT.